The entry below describes one T cell receptor beta chain. Its cognate antigen is unknown. The data were taken from a study of cytomegalovirus exposure and HLA in healthy donors. General observations from the study: Analysis was carried out at a later point, and it linked a missense DCLRE1C variant to TCR beta V- and J-gene trimming. Later, an analysis showed that TCR beta chains associated with HLA were more clonally expanded than others that were equally common. Among the most significant clusters, several appeared linked to common viral pathogens in a later analysis.

Per germline, CDR1 MNHEY and CDR2 SMNVEV (reference sequence). The CDR3 has 14 amino acids. Unmatched junction bases numbered 4, after V lost 8 bases and J lost 4 bases. Though probably carrying unrecorded immune exposures, donors were nominally healthy at sampling. Vbeta (60) and Jbeta (13) primers were used in the PCR. Measured with immunoSEQ multiplex PCR; TCRdb has only the in-frame clones, and not every one. This sample carries about 190,000 clones, roughly 77% of them seen once, and the ten largest clones take approximately 4.6%. The chain employs TRBV27 and TRBJ2-7; TRBD2 aligns across 14 bases. Source material: PBMCs. This sequence was found in a man between 25 and 39 years old in good health and CMV-seropositive. This CDR3 is CASRRTSGRYEQYF. CDR3 bases: TGTGCCAGCCGCAGGACTAGCGGGAGGTACGAGCAGTACTTC.